Sequencing of this TCR beta chain was carried out in a study of T-cell memory formation after mild COVID-19. This clonotype has a handful of counts. J lost 4 bases, V lost 6 bases, and 3 bases had no gene match. In germline, CDR1 is MNHNS, CDR2 SASEGT. The CDR3 runs to 13 residues. Via MiXCR, TCRdb re-called the 5' RACE reads, giving one row per CDR3 protein. The sample has a few hundred thousand distinct CDR3 sequences, about 23% seen once. This TCR came from an adult woman who had mild COVID-19 (a few samples of this study predate the infection). Cell type and time point are not known. The rearrangement joins TRBV6-1 to TRBJ1-2; 9 nucleotides agree with TRBD1. Material for sequencing was PBMCs or a T cell subset sorted from them (not recorded which). CDR3 nucleotides: TGTGCCAGCAGCGTGGGACAGGGCTATGGCTACACCTTC. It codes for CASSVGQGYGYTF.